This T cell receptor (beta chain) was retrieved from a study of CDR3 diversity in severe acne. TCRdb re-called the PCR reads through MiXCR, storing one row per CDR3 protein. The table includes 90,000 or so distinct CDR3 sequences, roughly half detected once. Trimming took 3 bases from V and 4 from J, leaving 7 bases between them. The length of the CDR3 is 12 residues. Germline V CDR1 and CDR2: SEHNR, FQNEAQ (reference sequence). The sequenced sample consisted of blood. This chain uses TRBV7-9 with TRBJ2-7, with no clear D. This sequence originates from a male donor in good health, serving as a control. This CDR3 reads CASSFLSYEQYF. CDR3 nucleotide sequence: TGTGCCAGCAGCTTTCTGAGTTACGAGCAGTACTTC.